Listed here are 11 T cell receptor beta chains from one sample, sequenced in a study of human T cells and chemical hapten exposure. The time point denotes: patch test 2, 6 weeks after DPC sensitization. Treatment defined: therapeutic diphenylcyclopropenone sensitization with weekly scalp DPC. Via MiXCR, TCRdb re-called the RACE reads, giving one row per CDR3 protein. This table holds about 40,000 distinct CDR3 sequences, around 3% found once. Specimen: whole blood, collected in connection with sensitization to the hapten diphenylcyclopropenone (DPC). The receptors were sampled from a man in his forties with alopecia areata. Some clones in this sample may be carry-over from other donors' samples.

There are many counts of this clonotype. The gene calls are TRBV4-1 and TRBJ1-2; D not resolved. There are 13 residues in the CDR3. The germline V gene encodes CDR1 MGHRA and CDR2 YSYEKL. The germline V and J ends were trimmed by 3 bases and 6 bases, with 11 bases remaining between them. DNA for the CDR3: TGCGCCAGCAGCCAGGTGTTACAAAATGGCTACACCTTC. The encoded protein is CASSQVLQNGYTF.

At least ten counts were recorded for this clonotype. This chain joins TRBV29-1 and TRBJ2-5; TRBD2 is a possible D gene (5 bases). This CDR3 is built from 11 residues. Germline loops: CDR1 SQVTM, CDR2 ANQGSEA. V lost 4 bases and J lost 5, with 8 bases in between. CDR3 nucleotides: TGCAGCGTTGTTCGCGGGGAGACCCAGTACTTC. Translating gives CSVVRGETQYF.

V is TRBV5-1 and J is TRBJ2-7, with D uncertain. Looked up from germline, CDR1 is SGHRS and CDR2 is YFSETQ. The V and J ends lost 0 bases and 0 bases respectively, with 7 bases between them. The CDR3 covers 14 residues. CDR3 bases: TGCGCCAGCAGCTTGGCCAGAAACTCCTACGAGCAGTACTTC. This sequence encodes CASSLARNSYEQYF.

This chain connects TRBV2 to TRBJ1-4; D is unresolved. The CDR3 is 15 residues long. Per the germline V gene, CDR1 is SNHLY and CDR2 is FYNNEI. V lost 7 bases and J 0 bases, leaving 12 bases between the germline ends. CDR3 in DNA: TGTGCCAGCACAGTGATTGGTGCAACTAATGAAAAACTGTTTTTT. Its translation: CASTVIGATNEKLFF.

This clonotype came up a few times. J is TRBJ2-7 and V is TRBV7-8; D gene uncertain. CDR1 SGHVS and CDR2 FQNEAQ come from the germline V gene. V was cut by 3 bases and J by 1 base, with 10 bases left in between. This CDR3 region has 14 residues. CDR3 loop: CASSFSIQSYEQYF. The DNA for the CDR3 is TGTGCCAGCAGCTTTAGTATACAGTCCTACGAGCAGTACTTC.

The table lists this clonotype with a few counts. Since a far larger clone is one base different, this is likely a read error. CDR3: CASSQDTEAFF. The CDR3, as DNA: TGTGCCAGCAGCCAGGACACTGAAGCTTTCTTT. V usage is TRBV3-1 and J usage is TRBJ1-1; D is undetermined. Looked up from germline, CDR1 is LGHDT and CDR2 is YNNKEL (reference sequence). Trimming left V 3 bases short and J 3 bases short, with 2 bases between. This CDR3 is 11 amino acids long.

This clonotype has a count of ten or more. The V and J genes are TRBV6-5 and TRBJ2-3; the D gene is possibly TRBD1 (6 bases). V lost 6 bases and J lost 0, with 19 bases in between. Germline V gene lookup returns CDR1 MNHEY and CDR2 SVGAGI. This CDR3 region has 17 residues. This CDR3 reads CASSSSSWGPSTDTQYF. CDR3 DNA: TGTGCCAGCAGCTCCTCCAGTTGGGGGCCGAGCACAGATACGCAGTATTTT.

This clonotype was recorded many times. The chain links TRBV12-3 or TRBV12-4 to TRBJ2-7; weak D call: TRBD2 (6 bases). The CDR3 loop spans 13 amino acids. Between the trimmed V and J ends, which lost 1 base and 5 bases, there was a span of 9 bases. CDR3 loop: CASSLEGGDEQYF. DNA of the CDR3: TGTGCCAGCAGTTTAGAGGGCGGGGACGAGCAGTACTTC.

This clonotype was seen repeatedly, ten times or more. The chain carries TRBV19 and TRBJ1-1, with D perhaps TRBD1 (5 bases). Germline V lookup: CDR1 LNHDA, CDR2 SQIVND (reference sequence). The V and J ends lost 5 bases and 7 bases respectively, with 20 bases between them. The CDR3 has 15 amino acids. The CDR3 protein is CASSLRGGTHLEAFF. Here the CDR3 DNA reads TGTGCCAGTAGTCTCAGAGGCGGGACTCACCTTGAAGCTTTCTTT.

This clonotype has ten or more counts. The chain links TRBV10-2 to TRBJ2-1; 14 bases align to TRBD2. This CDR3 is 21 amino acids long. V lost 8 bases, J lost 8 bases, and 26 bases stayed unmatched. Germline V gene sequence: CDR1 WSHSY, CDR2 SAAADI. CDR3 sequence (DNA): TGCGCCAGCTCTCCGCCGGCGGGCACCCGGACTAGCGGGAGGATTGAGGATGAGCAGTTCTTC. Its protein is CASSPPAGTRTSGRIEDEQFF.

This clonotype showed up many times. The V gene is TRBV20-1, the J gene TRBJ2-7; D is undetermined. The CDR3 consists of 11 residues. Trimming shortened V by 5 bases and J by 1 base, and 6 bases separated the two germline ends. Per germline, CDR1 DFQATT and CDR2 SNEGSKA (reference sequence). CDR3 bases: TGCAGTGCTGATCGATCCTACGAGCAGTACTTC. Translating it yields CSADRSYEQYF.